Presented here are 2 T cell receptor beta chains from one specimen sequenced in a study of response to subunit inactivated influenza vaccine. TCRdb passed the RT-PCR reads through MiXCR, listing each CDR3 protein once. Among a few hundred thousand distinct CDR3 sequences, 11% were seen once, and the ten largest hold 12%. The sequencing here drew on PBMCs from blood, taken 40 to 50 days after vaccination. The receptors shown here come from a man aged 50-60 years who received an inactivated influenza vaccine.

This clonotype occurred a few times. This chain joins TRBV9 and TRBJ2-7; the D gene could be TRBD1 or TRBD2 (5 bases each). Germline V gives CDR1 SGDLS, CDR2 YYNGEE. V lost 2 bases, J lost 0 bases, and 15 bases lay in between. This CDR3 region has 16 residues. The CDR3 spells CASSVHRDLSSYEQYF. As DNA, the CDR3 is TGTGCCAGCAGCGTCCACCGGGACCTAAGCTCCTACGAGCAGTACTTC.

Many counts were recorded for this clonotype. This chain links TRBV20-1 with TRBJ2-5; 8 nucleotides align to TRBD2. Germline CDR1 is DFQATT and CDR2 is SNEGSKA (reference sequence). With 6 bases clipped from V and 5 bases from J, the junction kept 5 bases outside the gene matches. This CDR3 spans 12 amino acids. CDR3 region: CSATSGWETQYF. The CDR3 DNA reads as TGCAGTGCAACTAGCGGTTGGGAGACCCAGTACTTC.